These T cell receptor beta chains were read from a single sample in a study of human T cells and chemical hapten exposure. TCRdb ran MiXCR on the RACE reads and lists one entry per CDR3 protein. Of about 130,000 distinct CDR3 sequences listed, around 8.2% were seen once; the top ten hold roughly 2%. The sequencing sample was made of whole blood. Receptors were obtained from a male donor in good health. Some clones in this sample may be carry-over from other donors' samples. Both conserved end residues are part of each CDR3. D genes are given only for firm matches. Expanded clones get a size class; other rows say once, few or many, or leave the size out.

clone_size	v_call	j_call	d_call	cdr3_aa	cdr3_nt
many	TRBV20-1	TRBJ2-3	TRBD2	CSARDLREGRTDTQYF	TGCAGTGCTAGAGACTTGCGGGAGGGCCGCACAGATACGCAGTATTTT
.	TRBV7-2	TRBJ1-6	.	CASSPDRLGSPLHF	TGTGCCAGCAGCCCCGACAGGCTAGGGTCACCCCTCCACTTT
few	TRBV19	TRBJ1-5	.	CASSILKTDSNQPQHF	TGTGCCAGTAGTATCCTAAAAACTGATAGCAATCAGCCCCAGCATTTT
few	TRBV12-3/TRBV12-4	TRBJ1-5	.	CASSPLDGMMPQHF	TGTGCCAGCAGTCCCTTGGACGGTATGATGCCCCAGCATTTT
.	TRBV6-4	TRBJ2-1	TRBD2	CASSESGLVNEQFF	TGTGCCAGCAGTGAGTCCGGACTAGTCAATGAGCAGTTCTTC
many	TRBV18	TRBJ2-3	.	CASSPPGQADTQYF	TGTGCCAGCTCACCACCGGGGCAGGCAGATACGCAGTATTTT
.	TRBV7-2	TRBJ2-1	TRBD2	CASSSPLAGLAGAYSYNEQFF	TGTGCCAGCAGCTCCCCACTAGCGGGACTAGCGGGGGCCTACTCCTACAATGAGCAGTTCTTC
few	TRBV7-9	TRBJ2-6	.	CASSLASGTESLGANVLTF	TGTGCCAGCAGCTTAGCATCCGGGACCGAATCTCTGGGGGCCAACGTCCTGACTTTC
few	TRBV6-4	TRBJ2-1	TRBD2	CASSGTSGGNEQFF	TGTGCCAGCAGCGGGACTAGCGGGGGCAATGAGCAGTTCTTC
few	TRBV4-3	TRBJ1-6	TRBD1	CASSLDRVDSPLHF	TGCGCCAGCAGCCTGGACAGGGTTGATTCACCCCTCCACTTT
.	TRBV13	TRBJ2-3	.	CASSSPGTETDTQYF	TGTGCCAGCAGCTCCCCCGGGACGGAAACAGATACGCAGTATTTT
.	TRBV12-3/TRBV12-4	TRBJ1-5	.	CASSLIGDNQPQHF	TGTGCCAGCAGTTTAATCGGTGATAATCAGCCCCAGCATTTT
few	TRBV5-4	TRBJ2-7	TRBD2	CASSPAARAGYYEQYF	TGTGCCAGCAGCCCTGCGGCTAGAGCGGGGTACTACGAGCAGTACTTC
few	TRBV11-2	TRBJ2-7	.	CASSLGGIRYEQYF	TGTGCCAGCAGCTTAGGCGGGATAAGGTACGAGCAGTACTTC
few	TRBV15	TRBJ2-4	.	CATSSPRDDKNIQYF	TGTGCCACCAGCAGTCCAAGGGACGACAAAAACATTCAGTACTTC
many	TRBV29-1	TRBJ2-5	TRBD2	CSVWTSGGQETQYF	TGCAGCGTTTGGACTAGCGGGGGGCAAGAGACCCAGTACTTC
few	TRBV27	TRBJ1-6	TRBD1	CASSLWGQGMSPLHF	TGTGCCAGCAGTTTATGGGGACAGGGGATGTCACCCCTCCACTTT
many	TRBV21-1	TRBJ2-3	.	CASAEGEADTQYF	TGTGCCAGCGCCGAGGGGGAGGCAGATACGCAGTATTTT
few	TRBV7-2	TRBJ1-5	.	CASSLVADQPQHF	TGTGCCAGCAGCTTAGTGGCGGATCAGCCCCAGCATTTT
many	TRBV9	TRBJ2-2	TRBD1	CASSVYRGGTGELFF	TGTGCCAGCAGCGTATACAGGGGCGGTACCGGGGAGCTGTTTTTT
many	TRBV6-5	TRBJ1-5	.	CASRQLGDNQPQHF	TGTGCCAGCAGACAACTGGGGGACAATCAGCCCCAGCATTTT
few	TRBV20-1	TRBJ1-4	TRBD1	CSARGRAGRGSNEKLFF	TGCAGTGCGAGGGGGCGGGCAGGCCGAGGGTCTAATGAAAAACTGTTTTTT
few	TRBV30	TRBJ1-1	.	CAWSVLGTKNTEAFF	TGTGCCTGGAGTGTACTCGGGACAAAAAACACTGAAGCTTTCTTT
few	TRBV15	TRBJ2-5	TRBD2	CATRASGQETQYF	TGTGCCACCAGGGCTAGCGGCCAAGAGACCCAGTACTTC
few	TRBV6-1	TRBJ2-3	.	CASSEAGARRGVQYF	TGTGCCAGCAGTGAAGCGGGGGCAAGAAGGGGTGTGCAGTATTTT
.	TRBV7-3	TRBJ2-1	.	CASSTRVTNEQFF	TGTGCCAGCAGCACAAGGGTTACCAATGAGCAGTTCTTC
few	TRBV12-3/TRBV12-4	TRBJ2-1	TRBD1	CASSLSGQGIYNEQFF	TGTGCCAGCAGTTTAAGTGGACAGGGGATCTACAATGAGCAGTTCTTC
many	TRBV14	TRBJ2-5	.	CASSRDGTIQETQYF	TGTGCCAGCAGCCGGGACGGAACGATCCAAGAGACCCAGTACTTC
many	TRBV9	TRBJ2-7	TRBD1	CASSSQPGQPTYEQYF	TGTGCCAGCAGCTCCCAGCCGGGACAGCCGACCTACGAGCAGTACTTC
few	TRBV20-1	TRBJ2-2	.	CSARSYDPGELFF	TGCAGTGCTAGGAGCTACGACCCCGGGGAGCTGTTTTTT
many	TRBV6-1	TRBJ2-7	TRBD1	CASSSPGTASYEQYF	TGTGCCAGCAGTTCCCCCGGGACAGCCTCCTACGAGCAGTACTTC
few	TRBV12-3/TRBV12-4	TRBJ1-2	TRBD1	CASSWGTGFGYTF	TGTGCCAGCAGTTGGGGGACAGGGTTTGGCTACACCTTC
.	TRBV11-2	TRBJ2-2	.	CASSLDSSTGELFF	TGTGCCAGCAGCTTAGATTCTTCCACCGGGGAGCTGTTTTTT
.	TRBV10-2	TRBJ2-1	TRBD2	CASTRLAGDLYNEQFF	TGCGCCAGCACTCGACTAGCGGGAGACCTCTACAATGAGCAGTTCTTC
few	TRBV11-1	TRBJ1-2	.	CASSLEGQLNYGYTF	TGTGCCAGCAGCTTAGAAGGACAGCTGAACTATGGCTACACCTTC
.	TRBV6-5	TRBJ2-1	.	CASSHDPGDYNEQFF	TGTGCCAGCAGCCACGACCCCGGGGACTACAATGAGCAGTTCTTC
.	TRBV20-1	TRBJ2-3	.	CSARSPEGTDTQYF	TGCAGTGCTAGATCGCCAGAGGGCACAGATACGCAGTATTTT
few	TRBV12-3/TRBV12-4	TRBJ2-2	.	CASSYFPGADGELFF	TGTGCCAGCAGTTACTTCCCGGGGGCGGACGGGGAGCTGTTTTTT
few	TRBV9	TRBJ2-1	.	CASSLKPLNNEQFF	TGTGCCAGCAGCCTAAAACCCCTGAACAATGAGCAGTTCTTC
few	TRBV18	TRBJ1-6	.	CASSPSELSHNSPLHF	TGTGCCAGCTCACCATCGGAGCTCTCCCATAATTCACCCCTCCACTTT
many	TRBV6-4	TRBJ2-3	TRBD2	CASSVSGSADTQYF	TGTGCCAGCAGTGTTAGCGGGAGCGCAGATACGCAGTATTTT
few	TRBV5-5	TRBJ2-7	.	CASSLEQVSYEQYF	TGTGCCAGCAGCTTGGAGCAGGTCTCCTACGAGCAGTACTTC
.	TRBV21-1	TRBJ2-4	.	CASSKSSALAKNIQYF	TGTGCCAGCAGCAAATCTTCGGCTTTAGCCAAAAACATTCAGTACTTC
few	TRBV20-1	TRBJ2-7	TRBD2	CSARDERGGRYEQYF	TGCAGTGCTAGAGATGAGCGGGGGGGCCGGTACGAGCAGTACTTC
many	TRBV7-9	TRBJ2-7	.	CASSSGDEQYF	TGTGCCAGCAGCTCAGGGGACGAGCAGTACTTC
.	TRBV19	TRBJ1-5	TRBD1	CASSEQGGQPQHF	TGTGCCAGTAGTGAACAGGGGGGACAGCCCCAGCATTTT
few	TRBV10-1	TRBJ1-5	.	CASSEGGYQPQHF	TGCGCCAGCAGTGAGGGGGGATATCAGCCCCAGCATTTT
many	TRBV7-2	TRBJ2-7	TRBD2	CASSPGGADEQYF	TGTGCCAGCAGCCCCGGGGGGGCCGACGAGCAGTACTTC
few	TRBV30	TRBJ2-3	.	CAWDGGYGTDTQYF	TGTGCCTGGGATGGGGGGTACGGCACAGATACGCAGTATTTT
.	TRBV12-5	TRBJ2-5	.	CASGLVTTHLQETQYF	TGTGCTAGTGGTTTGGTAACGACACACCTTCAAGAGACCCAGTACTTC
few	TRBV19	TRBJ1-5	.	CASSIPRGGDQPQHF	TGTGCCAGTAGTATCCCCAGGGGAGGGGATCAGCCCCAGCATTTT
few	TRBV27	TRBJ2-7	.	CASSPLGGGTDAYEQYF	TGTGCCAGCAGTCCCCTAGGGGGCGGGACGGACGCCTACGAGCAGTACTTC
.	TRBV11-1	TRBJ1-2	TRBD1	CASSRPGQGFYGYTF	TGTGCCAGCAGCCGTCCGGGACAGGGGTTCTATGGCTACACCTTC
.	TRBV7-8	TRBJ1-5	TRBD1	CASSRRGTGTGQPQHF	TGTGCCAGCAGCCGCCGCGGAACAGGGACAGGCCAGCCCCAGCATTTT
many	TRBV20-1	TRBJ2-1	TRBD2	CSARASGRGNEQFF	TGCAGTGCTAGAGCTAGCGGGCGAGGGAATGAGCAGTTCTTC